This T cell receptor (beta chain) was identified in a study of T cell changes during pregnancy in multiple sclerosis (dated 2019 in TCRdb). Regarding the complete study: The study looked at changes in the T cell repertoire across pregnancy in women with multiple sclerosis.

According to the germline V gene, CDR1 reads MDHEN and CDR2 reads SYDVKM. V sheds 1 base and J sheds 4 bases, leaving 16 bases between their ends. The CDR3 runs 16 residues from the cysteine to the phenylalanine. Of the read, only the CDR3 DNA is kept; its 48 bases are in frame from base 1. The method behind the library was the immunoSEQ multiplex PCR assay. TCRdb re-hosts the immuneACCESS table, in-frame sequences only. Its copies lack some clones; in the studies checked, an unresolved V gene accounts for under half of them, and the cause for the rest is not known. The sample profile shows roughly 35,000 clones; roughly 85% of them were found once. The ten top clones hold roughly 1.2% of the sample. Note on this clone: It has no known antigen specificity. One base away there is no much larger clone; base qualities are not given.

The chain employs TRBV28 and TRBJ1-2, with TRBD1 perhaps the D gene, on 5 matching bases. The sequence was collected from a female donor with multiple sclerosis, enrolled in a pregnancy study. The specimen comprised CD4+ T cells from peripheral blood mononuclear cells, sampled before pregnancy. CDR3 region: CASSLFSQGLSYGYTF. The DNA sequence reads TGTGCCAGCAGTTTATTTTCCCAGGGACTATCCTATGGCTACACCTTC.